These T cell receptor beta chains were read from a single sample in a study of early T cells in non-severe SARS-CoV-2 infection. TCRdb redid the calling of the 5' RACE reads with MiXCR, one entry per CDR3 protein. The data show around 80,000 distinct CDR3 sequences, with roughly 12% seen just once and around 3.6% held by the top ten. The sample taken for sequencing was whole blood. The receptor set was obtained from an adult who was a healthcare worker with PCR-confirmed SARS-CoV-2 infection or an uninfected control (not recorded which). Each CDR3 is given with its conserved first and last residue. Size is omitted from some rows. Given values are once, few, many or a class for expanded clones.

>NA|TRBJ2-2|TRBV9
CASSVASLAGEKAGELFF
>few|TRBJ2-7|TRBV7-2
CASSRDRGEQYF
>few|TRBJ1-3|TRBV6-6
CASSYSRGHSLSSGNTIYF
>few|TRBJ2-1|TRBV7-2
CASSLADSFNNEQFF
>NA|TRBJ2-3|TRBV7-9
CASADPSGSWGTDTQYF
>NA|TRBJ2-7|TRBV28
CASSPGSVEQYF
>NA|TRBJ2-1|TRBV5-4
CASRRRSSYNEQFF
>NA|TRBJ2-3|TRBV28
CASSPTTSTDTQYF
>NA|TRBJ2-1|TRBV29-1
CSVANHNEQFF
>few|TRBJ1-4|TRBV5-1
CASSPFRGANEKLFF
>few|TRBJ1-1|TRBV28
CASLLPGGSNTEAFF